Each of the 23 T cell receptor beta chains below was sequenced from the same sample in a study of cytomegalovirus exposure and HLA in healthy donors (dated by TCRdb to about 2017). Library preparation employed the immunoSEQ multiplex PCR assay. The multiplex PCR relied on a mix of 60 forward primers for TCR Vbeta segments and 13 reverse primers for TCR Jbeta segments. In TCRdb, the immuneACCESS table is reduced to in-frame sequences with V and J assigned. These tables do not hold every clone; where another copy was compared, an unresolved V gene accounts for under half, and the others remain unexplained. The sample table records 150,000 to 200,000 clones; roughly 71% of these occur just once. The ten largest make up 2.5% to 3% of the sample. Sequencing input: PBMCs. These receptors were collected from a woman aged 45-65 years in good health and CMV-seropositive.

The chain employs TRBV11-2 and TRBJ2-3; D ambiguous. There are 13 residues in the CDR3. Germline V CDR1 and CDR2: SGHAT, FQNNGV. Trimming cost V 0 bases and J 10 bases, with 11 bases left between them. DNA of the CDR3: TGTGCCAGCAGCTTAGATAAACTCTTAGCGCAGTATTTT. Translated, it gives CASSLDKLLAQYF.

This rearrangement joins TRBV2 to TRBJ1-3, with 7 bases that match TRBD1. This CDR3 is 15 amino acids long. J was trimmed by 6 bases and V by 6 bases; bases with no gene match: 11. Germline CDR1 reads SNHLY; CDR2 reads FYNNEI. The CDR3 bases are TGTGCCAGCAGGTTGCGACAGGGCGAGGAAAACACCATATATTTT. Its protein is CASRLRQGEENTIYF.

This clone has just a few counts. The chain uses TRBV5-1 and TRBJ1-6; D may be TRBD1 (6 bases). The CDR3 extends over 15 amino acids. Germline CDR1 SGHRS, CDR2 YFSETQ. V was clipped by 3 bases and J by 2 bases, with 9 bases between them. The CDR3 reads CASSSRGPYNSPLHF. The DNA for the CDR3 is TGCGCCAGCAGCTCCAGGGGACCCTATAATTCACCCCTCCACTTT.

The V and J genes are TRBV28 and TRBJ2-5; D uncertain. This CDR3 spans 12 amino acids. CDR1 and CDR2 (germline): MDHEN, SYDVKM. With 4 bases removed from V and 6 bases from J, the gap between germline ends came to 9 bases. CDR3 region: CASSSRFKTQYF. The CDR3 nucleotides read TGTGCCAGCAGTTCGAGATTCAAGACCCAGTACTTC.

V usage is TRBV25-1 and J usage is TRBJ1-1, with 7 bases matching TRBD1. Trimming at V came to 1 base and at J to 6 bases, leaving 11 bases not matched to a gene. CDR1 MGHDK and CDR2 SYGVNS come from the germline V gene. This CDR3 comprises 16 residues. CDR3 coding DNA: TGTGCCAGCAGTGAATCGGGGACAGCGAGCTGGCCTGAAGCTTTCTTT. Residues: CASSESGTASWPEAFF.

This clone is a singleton in its sample. Other DNA sequences in the sample encode the same CDR3. CDR3 coding DNA: TGCAGCGTCGGGGTCGGGGTCGAGCAGTACTTC. Its translation: CSVGVGVEQYF. The chain has TRBV29-1 and TRBJ2-7; D is possibly TRBD2 (5 bases). There are 11 residues in the CDR3. Germline V gene lookup returns CDR1 SQVTM and CDR2 ANQGSEA. The ends were cut back, 6 bases at V and 6 bases at J, with 12 bases in the middle.

The J gene is TRBJ2-5, the V gene TRBV5-6; 7 positions match TRBD1. The CDR3 consists of 14 residues. Germline V lookup: CDR1 SGHDT, CDR2 YYEEEE. V dropped 4 bases and J dropped 5; count of bases not matched to a gene: 8. For the CDR3, the DNA is TGTGCCAGCAGCGCCGGGACAGAAGGGGAGACCCAGTACTTC. This encodes CASSAGTEGETQYF.

The chain recombines TRBV6-1 with TRBJ2-7; D is possibly TRBD1 (6 bases). The CDR3 spans 12 residues. With 10 bases removed from V and 4 bases from J, the gap between germline ends came to 14 bases. Germline CDR1 is MNHNS and CDR2 is SASEGT. CDR3 sequence reads: CATAQTGYEQYF. The CDR3 DNA reads TGTGCCACCGCCCAGACAGGATACGAGCAGTACTTC.

This chain joins TRBV6-1 and TRBJ2-2, with 8 bases lining up with TRBD2. CDR3 size: 15 residues. The V gene end was trimmed by 4 bases and the J gene end by 9 bases; junction bases not matched to a gene: 10. CDR1 and CDR2 (germline): MNHNS, SASEGT. CDR3 nucleotide sequence: TGTGCCAGCAGTGCCTCCGGGACTAGTCGTTGGGAGCTGTTTTTT. Translation: CASSASGTSRWELFF.

This rearrangement joins TRBV5-6 to TRBJ2-1, with 11 bases that match TRBD2. After removal of 2 bases from V and 7 bases from J, the junction contained 14 bases not matched to a gene. Germline V lookup: CDR1 SGHDT, CDR2 YYEEEE. This CDR3 region has 18 residues. CDR3 in amino acids: CASSFLAGGQRGGNEQFF. CDR3 DNA sequence: TGTGCCAGCAGCTTTTTAGCGGGGGGGCAGAGAGGTGGGAATGAGCAGTTCTTC.

This clone was recorded a few times. V is TRBV5-4 and J is TRBJ1-2, with TRBD1 matching 8 bases. Germline trimming cut 5 bases from V and 5 bases from J; bases unmatched to any gene: 8. CDR1 and CDR2 (germline): SGHNT, YYREEE (reference sequence). The CDR3 consists of 14 residues. CDR3 loop: CASRRETGGYGYTF. The CDR3 DNA is TGTGCCAGCAGGAGGGAAACAGGGGGGTATGGCTACACCTTC.

The chain couples TRBV6-1 to TRBJ2-7; 11 nucleotides align to TRBD2. The CDR3 totals 14 residues. Germline-derived CDR1 and CDR2 are MNHNS and SASEGT. With 7 bases clipped from V and 2 bases from J, the junction kept 4 bases outside the gene matches. CDR3: CASIGTSGAYEQYF. The CDR3 DNA is TGTGCCAGCATCGGGACTAGCGGAGCCTACGAGCAGTACTTC.

The genes are TRBV7-9 and TRBJ1-1; D gene unclear. The CDR3 runs 15 residues. V was pared by 2 bases and J by 1 base, with 11 bases between. In germline, CDR1 is SEHNR, CDR2 FQNEAQ (reference sequence). The CDR3 spells CASSLSGEKNTEAFF. DNA for the CDR3: TGTGCCAGCAGCTTATCGGGAGAAAAGAACACTGAAGCTTTCTTT.

Remarks on this clone: The junction shows a germline mismatch at one end, possibly a read error. This chain's CDR3 is CASSPSGRGADF. As DNA, the CDR3 is TGTGCCAGCAGCCCATCAGGGCGTGGGGCAGATTTT. This rearrangement joins TRBV7-9 to TRBJ1-1; D is perhaps TRBD1 (5 bases). The CDR3 sequence is 12 residues long. Germline loops: CDR1 SEHNR, CDR2 FQNEAQ (reference sequence).

This clone was seen just once. The CDR3 DNA reads TGTGCCAGCAGCTTAACCGGACTAGCGGGGGCTAGCACAGATACGCAGTATTTT. Residues: CASSLTGLAGASTDTQYF. The J gene is TRBJ2-3, the V gene TRBV7-2, with TRBD2 matching over 13 bases. CDR1 and CDR2 from the germline V gene are SGHTA and FQGNSA. The V and J ends lost 2 bases and 0 bases, in that order; junction bases with no gene match: 5. The CDR3 contains 18 residues.

This clone was observed a single time. This sequence joins TRBV30 and TRBJ2-7; TRBD1 matches at 12 bases. Per germline, CDR1 GTSNPN and CDR2 SVGIG (reference sequence). Unmatched junction bases numbered 16, after V lost 7 bases and J lost 3 bases. This CDR3 has 17 amino acids. For the CDR3, the DNA is TGTGCCTCAGACCGGGACAGGGGGCCGCGGAGTTTCTACGAGCAGTACTTC. It is translated as CASDRDRGPRSFYEQYF.

The rearrangement joins TRBV29-1 to TRBJ1-1; D is possibly TRBD1 (5 bases). Germline CDR1 is SQVTM and CDR2 is ANQGSEA. The germline V and J ends were trimmed by 5 bases and 5 bases, with 15 bases remaining between them. CDR3 length: 13 residues. CDR3 in amino acids: CSVRKGRNTEAFF. CDR3 DNA sequence: TGCAGCGTTCGGAAGGGGCGCAATACTGAAGCTTTCTTT.

The rearrangement links TRBV5-8 to TRBJ2-7; 7 positions agree with TRBD1. The J segment lost 3 bases and the V segment lost 1 base, leaving 7 bases of the junction unmatched. Germline assignment: CDR1 SGHTS and CDR2 YDEGEE. The CDR3 runs to 15 residues. The CDR3 region has the DNA TGTGCCAGCAGCTTGTGGACAGGCAGCCTCTACGAGCAGTACTTC. It specifies CASSLWTGSLYEQYF.

This chain uses TRBV4-1 with TRBJ2-1, with 8 bases lining up with TRBD2. The CDR3 extends over 16 amino acids. Germline CDR1 MGHRA, CDR2 YSYEKL. The V gene end was trimmed by 3 bases and the J gene end by 7 bases; junction bases not matched to a gene: 11. The CDR3 nucleotides read TGCGCCAGCAGCCAGACCGGGACTAGTATTAAAAATGAGCAGTTCTTC. As protein: CASSQTGTSIKNEQFF.

This chain uses TRBV5-4 with TRBJ2-1, with no clear D. The CDR3 extends over 15 amino acids. Trimming cost V 1 base and J 0 bases, with 8 bases left between them. Germline V gives CDR1 SGHNT, CDR2 YYREEE (reference sequence). CDR3 nucleotide sequence: TGTGCCAGCAGCTTGCGGTCTAGCTCCTACAATGAGCAGTTCTTC. It yields the protein CASSLRSSSYNEQFF.

The V gene is TRBV6-1, the J gene TRBJ1-2; D is possibly TRBD1 (6 bases). Between the trimmed V and J ends, which lost 7 bases and 0 bases, there was a span of 12 bases. The CDR3 spans 14 residues. Per germline, CDR1 MNHNS and CDR2 SASEGT. The DNA of the CDR3 is TGTGCCAGCAAAAAAACAGGGACTAACTATGGCTACACCTTC. This codes for CASKKTGTNYGYTF.

The V and J genes are TRBV30 and TRBJ2-4, with D perhaps TRBD1 (5 bases). V gave up 2 bases and J gave up 8 bases, with 13 bases separating them. Germline CDR1 is GTSNPN and CDR2 is SVGIG (reference sequence). There are 13 residues in the CDR3. Here the CDR3 reads CAWSPGSGYIQYF. The DNA for the CDR3 is TGTGCCTGGAGTCCGGGTTCAGGGTACATTCAGTACTTC.

This chain connects TRBV5-4 to TRBJ2-7; D perhaps matches TRBD1 (6 bases). Trimming removed 0 bases from V and 5 bases from J, with 12 bases in between. Germline-derived CDR1 and CDR2 are SGHNT and YYREEE (reference sequence). The CDR3 covers 14 residues. The CDR3 spells CASSLGGQRDEQYF. CDR3 in DNA: TGTGCCAGCAGCTTGGGGGGGCAGAGGGACGAGCAGTACTTC.